This T cell receptor beta chain was profiled in a study of identifying expanded T cells in peripheral blood. Produced via immunoSEQ multiplex PCR; TCRdb's table is partial and in-frame only. The profile covers 95,000 to 100,000 clones, with roughly nine tenths appearing a single time and about a sixth taken by the ten largest. Germline CDR1 is SGDLS and CDR2 is YYNGEE. J was trimmed by 0 bases and V by 3 bases; bases with no gene match: 7. The CDR3 contains 17 residues. J is TRBJ1-3 and V is TRBV9, with 9 bases that match TRBD1. The TCR originated in a person aged 18 to 75 in good health. Sequencing was carried out using blood. The CDR3 DNA sequence: TGTGCCAGCAGCGCCGGAGGGACAGGGAACTCTGGAAACACCATATATTTT. Its translation: CASSAGGTGNSGNTIYF.